This TCR beta chain originates from a study of identical twins. Findings of the study overall: Twin-shared out-of-frame alpha sequences showed excess low generation probability.

All donors were healthy Caucasians. TCRdb recomputed calls from the 5' RACE reads with MiXCR, one row per CDR3 protein. The sample has 600,000 to 700,000 distinct CDR3 sequences, over 20% seen once. This clonotype was seen repeatedly, ten times or more. Antigen specificity is unknown. Another study also made use of these data, one on T cells expressing NK-cell markers.

The sequence derives from a woman younger than 35 in good health. Sequencing used PBMCs.

CDR3 sequence: CASSLGDLAAEAFF. In DNA, the CDR3 is TGTGCCAGCAGTTTAGGGGACTTGGCCGCTGAAGCTTTCTTT. The chain has TRBV12-3 or TRBV12-4 and TRBJ1-1, with TRBD1 as a possible D gene (5 bases). The CDR3 is 14 amino acids. Trimming took off 1 base at V and 6 bases at J, with 12 bases between the two ends.